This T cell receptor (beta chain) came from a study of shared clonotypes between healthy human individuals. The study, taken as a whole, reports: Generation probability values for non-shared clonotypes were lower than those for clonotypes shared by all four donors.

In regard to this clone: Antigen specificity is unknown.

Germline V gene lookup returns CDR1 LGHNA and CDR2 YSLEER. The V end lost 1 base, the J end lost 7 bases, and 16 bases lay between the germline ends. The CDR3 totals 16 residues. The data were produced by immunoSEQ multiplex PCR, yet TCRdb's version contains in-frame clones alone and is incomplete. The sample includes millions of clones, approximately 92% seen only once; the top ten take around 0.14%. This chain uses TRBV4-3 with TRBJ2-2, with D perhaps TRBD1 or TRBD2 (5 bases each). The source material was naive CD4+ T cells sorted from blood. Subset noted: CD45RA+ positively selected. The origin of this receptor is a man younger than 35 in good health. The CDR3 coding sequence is TGCGCCAGCAGCCAAGCGGGGCGAGGTCGGGACGGGGAGCTGTTTTTT. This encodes CASSQAGRGRDGELFF.